The 22 T cell receptor beta chains below all came from one sample that was sequenced in a study of CD8 T cells in Susac syndrome (dated by TCRdb to 2018 to 2020). The library was produced with the immunoSEQ multiplex PCR assay. RNA was extracted using the RNeasy kit, and about 0.5 to 1 ug of the RNA was reverse transcribed with random hexamers. Clones were called with MiXCR by TCRdb after fastp trimmed the public reads at Q25, and only in-frame beta chains were retained. Identical CDR3 proteins give one entry, which carries the most common genes and DNA. This sample is represented by roughly 200,000 distinct CDR3 sequences; roughly 94% of them were singletons. Jointly, the top ten make up 0.095% to 0.12% of the sample. Sequencing input: CD4+ T cells from PBMCs. The receptors shown here come from a human donor in good health.

This clonotype is a singleton in its sample. The genes are TRBV12-3 or TRBV12-4 and TRBJ2-7; D unresolved. Trimming stripped 2 bases from V and 2 bases from J, with 10 bases between. The CDR3 extends over 14 amino acids. For the CDR3, the DNA is TGTGCCAGCAGTTTAAGTGTGAAGCCCTACGAGCAGTACTTC. Translating it yields CASSLSVKPYEQYF.

CDR3 DNA: TGTGCCAGCAGCCTTGGACTAGCGGGGGAGCGCACAGATACGCAGTATTTT. Residues: CASSLGLAGERTDTQYF. The chain is built from TRBV3-1 and TRBJ2-3; 13 bases match TRBD2. The germline V gene encodes CDR1 LGHDT and CDR2 YNNKEL (reference sequence). Trimming cost V 4 bases and J 1 base; bases outside gene matches: 5. There are 17 residues in the CDR3.

This chain joins TRBV4-1 and TRBJ1-1; D might be TRBD1 (5 bases). This CDR3 has 18 amino acids. The V end was cut by 0 bases, the J end by 5 bases, with 22 bases between. The V gene's germline CDR1 is MGHRA and CDR2 YSYEKL. The CDR3 loop reads CASSQDPWKGRRWTEAFF. The CDR3 nucleotides are TGCGCCAGCAGCCAAGATCCCTGGAAGGGACGCAGGTGGACTGAAGCTTTCTTT.

The rearrangement links TRBV20-1 to TRBJ1-5; possible D gene TRBD1, 5 bases. Germline-derived CDR1 and CDR2 are DFQATT and SNEGSKA (reference sequence). V was shortened by 6 bases and J by 1 base, with 13 bases between the two germline ends. CDR3 length: 14 amino acids. The CDR3 nucleotides read TGCAGTGCCCCAAATTGGGGGAGCAATCAGCCCCAGCATTTT. Translated, it gives CSAPNWGSNQPQHF.

V and J are TRBV3-1 and TRBJ2-1; no reliable D call. The CDR3 totals 12 residues. Germline V CDR1 and CDR2: LGHDT, YNNKEL (reference sequence). Trimming took off 0 bases at V and 5 bases at J, with 2 bases between the two ends. CDR3 residues: CASSQDDNEQFF. CDR3 coding DNA: TGTGCCAGCAGCCAAGACGACAATGAGCAGTTCTTC.

This sequence joins TRBV7-9 and TRBJ2-7; either TRBD1 or TRBD2 may supply D (5 bases each). Between the trimmed V and J ends, which lost 1 base and 6 bases, there was a span of 13 bases. The CDR3 has 14 residues. Germline V CDR1 and CDR2: SEHNR, FQNEAQ (reference sequence). The CDR3 coding sequence is TGTGCCAGCAGCTTAGAACCCAGGGACGGCGAGCAGTACTTC. Amino acid sequence: CASSLEPRDGEQYF.

This clonotype occurred once. This chain links TRBV7-2 with TRBJ1-6; tentatively, D is TRBD1 (5 bases). The CDR3 runs to 12 residues. Trimming pared 6 bases from V and 11 bases from J, leaving 11 bases between. The germline V gene encodes CDR1 SGHTA and CDR2 FQGNSA. DNA for the CDR3: TGTGCCAGCAGTTCGGGGGGACCACCCCTCCACTTT. It yields the protein CASSSGGPPLHF. The variable domain in full, completed from reference TRBV7-2 and TRBJ1-6, reads GAGVSQSPSNKVTEKGKDVELRCDPISGHTALYWYRQSLGQGLEFLIYFQGNSAPDKSGLPSDRFSAERTGGSVSTLTIQRTQQEDSAVYLCASSSGGPPLHFGNGTRLTVT.

The V call is TRBV29-1, the J call TRBJ2-3, with D unclear. Germline loops: CDR1 SQVTM, CDR2 ANQGSEA. There are 11 residues in the CDR3. Trimming stripped 5 bases from V and 7 bases from J, with 10 bases between. Here the CDR3 DNA reads TGCAGCGTTTCGACCGGATATACGCAGTATTTT. Amino acid sequence: CSVSTGYTQYF.

The rearrangement joins TRBV6-5 to TRBJ1-2, with 11 bases matching TRBD1. The CDR3 runs to 14 residues. The germline gives CDR1 MNHEY, CDR2 SVGAGI. Trimming at V came to 2 bases and at J to 7 bases, leaving 3 bases not matched to a gene. CDR3 loop: CASSYGQGAFGYTF. The CDR3 nucleotides read TGTGCCAGCAGTTACGGACAGGGGGCGTTTGGCTACACCTTC.

This chain connects TRBV12-5 to TRBJ2-7; the match to TRBD1 covers 10 bases. With V trimmed by 2 bases and J by 0 bases, 7 bases remained unmatched. Germline CDR1 and CDR2: LGHNT and FRNRAP. The CDR3 has 17 amino acids. The CDR3 reads CASGLTSGTGDSYEQYF. CDR3 DNA: TGTGCTAGTGGTTTGACTTCCGGGACAGGGGACTCCTACGAGCAGTACTTC.

The V call is TRBV15, the J call TRBJ2-3; D is uncertain. CDR1 and CDR2 from the germline V gene are LNHNV and YYDKDF (reference sequence). The CDR3 contains 14 residues. V was shortened by 0 bases and J by 14 bases, with 18 bases between the two germline ends. CDR3 nucleotides: TGTGCCACCAGCAGAGATAACGGGCCGTCCGTTTGGTATTTT. As protein: CATSRDNGPSVWYF. The full variable domain, in which reference TRBV15 and TRBJ2-3 provide the parts outside the CDR3, is DAMVIQNPRYQVTQFGKPVTLSCSQTLNHNVMYWYQQKSSQAPKLLFHYYDKDFNNEADTPDNFQSRRPNTSFCFLDIRSPGLGDTAMYLCATSRDNGPSVWYFGPGTRLTVL.

V usage is TRBV20-1 and J usage is TRBJ2-3; D gene ambiguous. V shed 3 bases and J shed 1 base, with 11 bases lying between them. CDR1 and CDR2 from the germline V gene are DFQATT and SNEGSKA (reference sequence). The CDR3 runs to 14 residues. Here the CDR3 DNA reads TGCAGTGCTAGGCAGGCTTACGGCACAGATACGCAGTATTTT. Translating gives CSARQAYGTDTQYF.

This clonotype was seen once. This chain joins TRBV20-1 and TRBJ2-3; the D is unclear. The length of the CDR3 is 11 residues. Germline loops: CDR1 DFQATT, CDR2 SNEGSKA (reference sequence). V lost 3 bases and J lost 6, with 7 bases in between. CDR3 region: CSARPGDTQYF. CDR3 DNA: TGCAGTGCTAGGCCCGGGGATACGCAGTATTTT.

The chain is built from TRBV20-1 and TRBJ1-2; 8 nucleotides match TRBD1. The length of the CDR3 is 13 residues. V was pared by 2 bases and J by 4 bases, with 3 bases of the junction left unmatched. The V gene's germline CDR1 is DFQATT and CDR2 SNEGSKA (reference sequence). The CDR3 sequence is CSARPGGGYGYTF. The CDR3 nucleotides are TGCAGTGCTAGACCAGGGGGCGGCTATGGCTACACCTTC.

The chain employs TRBV7-3 and TRBJ1-5; D is unresolved. Germline-derived CDR1 and CDR2 are SGHTA and FQGTGA. The ends were cut back, 2 bases at V and 7 bases at J, with 9 bases in the middle. The CDR3 has 13 residues. CDR3 sequence: CASSLGGLQPQHF. CDR3 bases: TGTGCCAGCAGCTTAGGTGGACTCCAGCCCCAGCATTTT.

The V and J genes are TRBV7-2 and TRBJ2-5; TRBD2 agrees at 10 bases. V lost 5 bases and J lost 4; bases outside the gene matches: 4. CDR3 length: 14 amino acids. The germline gives CDR1 SGHTA, CDR2 FQGNSA. In DNA form, the CDR3 reads TGTGCCAGCAGCCAAGGACTAGCGGCAGAGACCCAGTACTTC. As protein: CASSQGLAAETQYF.

The J gene is TRBJ1-6, the V gene TRBV11-2; D is uncertain. Germline assignment: CDR1 SGHAT and CDR2 FQNNGV. The CDR3 extends over 15 amino acids. V gave up 0 bases and J gave up 6 bases, with 9 bases separating them. The CDR3 reads CASSLDGIPNSPLHF. The DNA for the CDR3 is TGTGCCAGCAGCTTAGACGGAATACCTAATTCACCCCTCCACTTT.

The chain employs TRBV6-1 and TRBJ1-1, with D possibly matching TRBD1 (6 bases). The CDR3 totals 14 residues. In germline, CDR1 is MNHNS, CDR2 SASEGT. Trimming shortened V by 3 bases and J by 8 bases, and 16 bases separated the two germline ends. The CDR3 bases are TGTGCCAGCAGTGAGGGGGCAGGAGTGGCGGAAGCTTTCTTT. The encoded protein is CASSEGAGVAEAFF.

The chain employs TRBV7-6 and TRBJ2-7; TRBD1 is a possible D gene (6 bases). Trimming shortened V by 5 bases and J by 4 bases, and 12 bases separated the two germline ends. CDR1 is SGHVS and CDR2 is FNYEAQ in the germline V gene. The CDR3 spans 13 residues. CDR3 nucleotide sequence: TGTGCCAGCAGCCGGGGACACCTTTACGAGCAGTACTTC. Its protein is CASSRGHLYEQYF. Based on the CDR3 plus reference TRBV7-6 and TRBJ2-7, the full variable domain is GAGVSQSPRYKVTKRGQDVALRCDPISGHVSLYWYRQALGQGPEFLTYFNYEAQQDKSGLPNDRFSAERPEGSISTLTIQRTEQRDSAMYRCASSRGHLYEQYFGPGTRLTVT.

V usage is TRBV4-3 and J usage is TRBJ2-3, with 10 bases that match TRBD2. J lost 6 bases, V lost 0 bases, and 6 bases had no gene match. The CDR3 sequence is 16 residues long. Per germline, CDR1 LGHNA and CDR2 YSLEER. CDR3 sequence: CASSQDIAGGGDTQYF. In nucleotides, the CDR3 is TGCGCCAGCAGCCAAGATATAGCGGGGGGAGGGGATACGCAGTATTTT.

The gene calls are TRBV4-2 and TRBJ1-2; D remains unclear. V was clipped by 0 bases and J by 0 bases, with 8 bases between them. This CDR3 region has 15 residues. The germline V gene encodes CDR1 LGHNA and CDR2 YNFKEQ. Here the CDR3 DNA reads TGTGCCAGCAGCCAAGATTGGCAGGCTAACTATGGCTACACCTTC. This codes for CASSQDWQANYGYTF.

This chain links TRBV4-1 with TRBJ1-1; D unresolved. Germline CDR1 reads MGHRA; CDR2 reads YSYEKL. The length of the CDR3 is 16 residues. V was pared by 0 bases and J by 1 base, with 12 bases between. The CDR3 DNA is TGCGCCAGCAGCCAAGATCGGGTGAGACAGAACACTGAAGCTTTCTTT. Protein: CASSQDRVRQNTEAFF.